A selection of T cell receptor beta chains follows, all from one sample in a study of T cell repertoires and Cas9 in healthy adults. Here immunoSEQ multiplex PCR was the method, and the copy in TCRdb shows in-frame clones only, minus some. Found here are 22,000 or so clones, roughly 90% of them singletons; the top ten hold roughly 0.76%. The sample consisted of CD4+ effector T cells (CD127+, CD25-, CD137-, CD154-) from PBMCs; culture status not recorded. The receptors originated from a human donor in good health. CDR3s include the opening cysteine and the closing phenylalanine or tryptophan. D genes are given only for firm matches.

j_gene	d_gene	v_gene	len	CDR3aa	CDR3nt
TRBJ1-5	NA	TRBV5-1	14	CASSEGQADQPQHF	TGCGCCAGCAGCGAAGGGCAGGCCGATCAGCCCCAGCATTTT
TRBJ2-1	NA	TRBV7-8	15	CASSLGTPSYNEQFF	TGTGCCAGCAGCTTAGGGACTCCCTCCTACAATGAGCAGTTCTTC
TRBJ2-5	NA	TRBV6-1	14	CASSSLRGQETQYF	TGTGCCAGCAGTTCGTTAAGGGGCCAAGAGACCCAGTACTTC
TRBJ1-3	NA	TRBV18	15	CASSPLTDSGNTIYF	TGTGCCAGCTCACCACTGACAGACTCTGGAAACACCATATATTTT
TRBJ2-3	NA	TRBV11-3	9	CVRTDTQYF	TGTGTACGCACAGATACGCAGTATTTT
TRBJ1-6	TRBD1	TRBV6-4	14	CASRRDRGNSPLHF	TGTGCCAGCAGACGGGACAGGGGAAATTCACCCCTCCACTTT
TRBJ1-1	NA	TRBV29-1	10	CSVMDTEAFF	TGCAGCGTTATGGACACTGAAGCTTTCTTT
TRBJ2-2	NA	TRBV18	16	CASSPRRDKNTGELFF	TGTGCCAGCTCACCCCGCCGGGACAAGAACACCGGGGAGCTGTTTTTT
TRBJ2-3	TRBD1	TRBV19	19	CASSPQPAQQGWSADTQYF	TGTGCCAGTAGTCCCCAACCAGCCCAACAGGGGTGGAGCGCAGATACGCAGTATTTT
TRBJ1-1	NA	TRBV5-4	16	CASRSASRGPLPEAFF	TGTGCCAGCAGGTCAGCGTCCAGGGGCCCCCTACCGGAAGCTTTCTTT
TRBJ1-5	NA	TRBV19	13	CASSMGRNQPQHF	TGTGCCAGTAGTATGGGACGCAATCAGCCCCAGCATTTT
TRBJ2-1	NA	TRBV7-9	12	CASSLQVSEQFF	TGTGCCAGCAGCTTACAGGTCTCTGAGCAGTTCTTC
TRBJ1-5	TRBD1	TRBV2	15	CASTGTGIPNQPQHF	TGTGCCAGCACCGGGACAGGGATCCCCAATCAGCCCCAGCATTTT
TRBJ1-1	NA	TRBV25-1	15	CASSELGAMNTEAFF	TGTGCCAGCAGTGAGCTCGGGGCAATGAACACTGAAGCTTTCTTT
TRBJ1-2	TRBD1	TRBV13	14	CASSFQGAFRGYTF	TGTGCCAGCAGCTTCCAGGGGGCCTTTCGGGGCTACACCTTC
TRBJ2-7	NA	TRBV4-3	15	CASSQRFDGPYEQYF	TGCGCCAGCAGCCAAAGGTTCGACGGACCCTACGAGCAGTACTTC
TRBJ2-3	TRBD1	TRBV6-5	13	CAVRDRGGDTQYF	TGTGCCGTCCGGGACAGGGGAGGTGATACGCAGTATTTT
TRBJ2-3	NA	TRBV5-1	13	CASRSGSTDTQYF	TGCGCCAGCAGGAGCGGGAGCACAGATACGCAGTATTTT
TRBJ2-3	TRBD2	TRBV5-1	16	CASSGLAGGSTDTQYF	TGCGCCAGCAGTGGGCTAGCGGGAGGGAGCACAGATACGCAGTATTTT
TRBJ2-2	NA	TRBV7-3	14	CASSPSRNTGELFF	TGTGCCAGCAGCCCTTCACGGAACACCGGGGAGCTGTTTTTT
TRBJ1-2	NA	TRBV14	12	CASSQRAYGYTF	TGTGCCAGCAGCCAAAGAGCCTATGGCTACACCTTC
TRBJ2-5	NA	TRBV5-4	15	CASSLARTQQETQYF	TGTGCCAGCAGCTTGGCTCGGACGCAACAAGAGACCCAGTACTTC
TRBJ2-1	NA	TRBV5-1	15	CASSWDGSSYNEQFF	TGCGCCAGCAGCTGGGACGGAAGCTCCTACAATGAGCAGTTCTTC
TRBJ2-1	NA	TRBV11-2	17	CASSFIRGRGTYNEQFF	TGTGCCAGCAGCTTCATCAGGGGCCGTGGAACCTACAATGAGCAGTTCTTC
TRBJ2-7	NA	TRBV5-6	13	CASSHDTPYEQYF	TGTGCCAGCAGCCACGACACCCCCTACGAGCAGTACTTC
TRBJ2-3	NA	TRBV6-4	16	CASSDSRGAGEDTQYF	TGTGCCAGCAGTGACTCAAGGGGGGCCGGGGAAGATACGCAGTATTTT